These 13 T cell receptor beta chains were sequenced from one sample in a study of low-dose radiotherapy and immunotherapy resistance in tumors. TRAV- and TRBV-specific primers were used for first-strand cDNA, which covered alpha and beta chains. TCRs were put through 15 to 25 PCR cycles of amplification with Phusion. A constant-region primer and the V-primer adapter served as the primer pair. MiXCR, applied by TCRdb to the reads, yields one record per CDR3 protein. The table lists about 82,000 distinct CDR3 sequences, under 20% of them singletons, with around 6.3% in the top ten. Time point indicated: before trial treatment. The specimen comprised PBMCs, sampled before treatment. Receptors were obtained from a male donor with prostate cancer.

This clonotype came up many times. The V gene is TRBV6-2 or TRBV6-3, the J gene TRBJ2-7; D gene uncertain. The CDR3 consists of 15 residues. CDR1 MNHEY and CDR2 SVGEGT come from the germline V gene. V lost 6 bases and J 2 bases, leaving 17 bases between the germline ends. CDR3 DNA sequence: TGTGCCAGCAGAGATGCTACTATAGGCGCCTACGAGCAGTACTTC. Protein sequence: CASRDATIGAYEQYF.

This clonotype was recorded at least ten times. The chain uses TRBV19 and TRBJ2-3; D could derive from TRBD1 or TRBD2 (5 bases each). V lost 5 bases and J 0 bases, leaving 12 bases between the germline ends. This CDR3 is 15 amino acids long. The germline gives CDR1 LNHDA, CDR2 SQIVND (reference sequence). CDR3 residues: CASSVRDLSTDTQYF. In DNA, the CDR3 is TGTGCCAGTAGTGTCCGGGACCTTAGCACAGATACGCAGTATTTT.

This clonotype has at least ten counts. The chain carries TRBV20-1 and TRBJ2-6, with 7 bases fitting TRBD1. The junction had 6 bases not matched to a gene; V was cut back by 5 bases and J by 2 bases. This CDR3 has 15 amino acids. Per germline, CDR1 DFQATT and CDR2 SNEGSKA (reference sequence). Here the CDR3 DNA reads TGCAGTGCTGATAGGACAGGCGCTGGGGCCAACGTCCTGACTTTC. This encodes CSADRTGAGANVLTF.

Ten or more counts support this clonotype. The V gene is TRBV11-2, the J gene TRBJ2-1; perhaps TRBD2 as D (5 bases). This CDR3 has 17 residues. V lost 0 bases and J lost 2, with 14 bases in between. CDR1 and CDR2 (germline): SGHAT, FQNNGV. CDR3 loop: CASSLDRSGLTYNEQFF. The CDR3 region has the DNA TGTGCCAGCAGCTTAGATCGATCGGGGTTAACCTACAATGAGCAGTTCTTC.

Ten or more counts support this clonotype. V gene TRBV5-1 combines with J gene TRBJ2-1; no clear D gene. V lost 9 bases to trimming and J lost 6 bases, with 19 bases between them. CDR3 length equals 14 residues. Germline values: CDR1 SGHRS, CDR2 YFSETQ. This chain's CDR3 is CATQDQPQVNEQFF. CDR3 DNA: TGCGCCACCCAGGACCAGCCACAAGTCAATGAGCAGTTCTTC.

Of note for this clonotype: A far larger clone is one nucleotide away, so this likely arose from a read error. CDR3 sequence: CASTPLGRPHGYTF. CDR3 DNA sequence: TGTGCCAGCACCCCATTGGGCCGCCCCCATGGCTACACCTTC. This chain joins TRBV5-3 and TRBJ1-2; D remains ambiguous. TRBV5-3 is an ORF, and what it does is uncertain. Trimming stripped 8 bases from V and 6 bases from J, with 20 bases between. The CDR3 contains 14 residues.

On this clonotype: A read error is the likely source, as a far larger clone sits one nucleotide away. This rearrangement joins TRBV20-1 to TRBJ2-1; tentative D call: TRBD2 (6 bases). TRBJ2-5 explains the end of the DNA better; the J call may be wrong. CDR3 length equals 17 residues. Germline CDR1 reads DFQATT; CDR2 reads SNEGSKA (reference sequence). The CDR3 DNA sequence: TGCAGTGCTGGCATGGCTAACGGGAGCGTCCTGGAAGAGACCCAGTACTTC. Encoded protein: CSAGMANGSVLEETQYF.

Points on this clonotype: Only one base separates this from a far larger clonotype, so it likely reflects a read error. The chain couples TRBV6-6 to TRBJ1-6, with D perhaps matching TRBD1 (6 bases). CDR1 is MNHNY, CDR2 SVGAGI, per germline (reference sequence). The CDR3 totals 15 residues. CDR3 residues: CTSGGRLNYNSPLHF. CDR3 DNA: TGTACCAGCGGGGGCAGACTCAACTATAATTCACCCCTCCACTTT.

This clonotype was detected many times. This sequence joins TRBV3-1 and TRBJ1-1; maybe TRBD1 (5 bases). The CDR3 sequence is 13 residues long. Germline V gives CDR1 LGHDT, CDR2 YNNKEL (reference sequence). V lost 1 base and J 6 bases, leaving 9 bases between the germline ends. The CDR3 DNA sequence: TGTGCCAGCAGCCAAGTTGGGGGGGCTGAAGCTTTCTTT. Its protein product is CASSQVGGAEAFF.

This chain connects TRBV30 to TRBJ1-3; D is possibly TRBD1 (6 bases). Germline V CDR1 and CDR2: GTSNPN, SVGIG (reference sequence). The CDR3 loop spans 13 amino acids. The V gene lost 4 bases and the J gene lost 1 base, with 8 bases spanning the gap. This chain's CDR3 is CAWIQGSGNTIYF. CDR3 sequence (DNA): TGTGCCTGGATACAGGGTTCTGGAAACACCATATATTTT.

The sample holds a few counts of this clonotype. This chain uses TRBV15 with TRBJ1-2; D possibly corresponds to TRBD1 (6 bases). The CDR3 has 16 residues. Germline loops: CDR1 LNHNV, CDR2 YYDKDF (reference sequence). Trimming left V 3 bases short and J 2 bases short, with 16 bases between. CDR3 DNA sequence: TGTGCCACCAGCAGCTTGTCTACAGGGCGAAACTATGGCTACACCTTC. This encodes CATSSLSTGRNYGYTF. The complete variable domain, with remaining parts taken from reference TRBV15 and TRBJ1-2, reads DAMVIQNPRYQVTQFGKPVTLSCSQTLNHNVMYWYQQKSSQAPKLLFHYYDKDFNNEADTPDNFQSRRPNTSFCFLDIRSPGLGDTAMYLCATSSLSTGRNYGYTFGSGTRLTVV.

This clonotype was counted at least ten times. The chain carries TRBV18 and TRBJ2-7, with 12 bases aligning to TRBD1. CDR3 length: 15 residues. The trim removed 4 bases at V and 5 bases at J, leaving 6 bases unmatched. In germline, CDR1 is KGHSH, CDR2 LQKENI. The CDR3 protein is CASSLGTGGINEQYF. CDR3 nucleotides: TGTGCCAGCTCACTCGGGACAGGGGGCATCAACGAGCAGTACTTC.

There are many counts of this clonotype. This chain joins TRBV7-9 and TRBJ2-1; 14 bases align to TRBD2. Germline CDR1 is SEHNR and CDR2 is FQNEAQ (reference sequence). The length of the CDR3 is 15 residues. The V gene end was trimmed by 5 bases and the J gene end by 9 bases; junction bases not matched to a gene: 6. This CDR3 reads CASSDSGTSGSEQFF. The CDR3 coding sequence is TGTGCCAGCAGCGATTCGGGGACTAGCGGGAGTGAGCAGTTCTTC.